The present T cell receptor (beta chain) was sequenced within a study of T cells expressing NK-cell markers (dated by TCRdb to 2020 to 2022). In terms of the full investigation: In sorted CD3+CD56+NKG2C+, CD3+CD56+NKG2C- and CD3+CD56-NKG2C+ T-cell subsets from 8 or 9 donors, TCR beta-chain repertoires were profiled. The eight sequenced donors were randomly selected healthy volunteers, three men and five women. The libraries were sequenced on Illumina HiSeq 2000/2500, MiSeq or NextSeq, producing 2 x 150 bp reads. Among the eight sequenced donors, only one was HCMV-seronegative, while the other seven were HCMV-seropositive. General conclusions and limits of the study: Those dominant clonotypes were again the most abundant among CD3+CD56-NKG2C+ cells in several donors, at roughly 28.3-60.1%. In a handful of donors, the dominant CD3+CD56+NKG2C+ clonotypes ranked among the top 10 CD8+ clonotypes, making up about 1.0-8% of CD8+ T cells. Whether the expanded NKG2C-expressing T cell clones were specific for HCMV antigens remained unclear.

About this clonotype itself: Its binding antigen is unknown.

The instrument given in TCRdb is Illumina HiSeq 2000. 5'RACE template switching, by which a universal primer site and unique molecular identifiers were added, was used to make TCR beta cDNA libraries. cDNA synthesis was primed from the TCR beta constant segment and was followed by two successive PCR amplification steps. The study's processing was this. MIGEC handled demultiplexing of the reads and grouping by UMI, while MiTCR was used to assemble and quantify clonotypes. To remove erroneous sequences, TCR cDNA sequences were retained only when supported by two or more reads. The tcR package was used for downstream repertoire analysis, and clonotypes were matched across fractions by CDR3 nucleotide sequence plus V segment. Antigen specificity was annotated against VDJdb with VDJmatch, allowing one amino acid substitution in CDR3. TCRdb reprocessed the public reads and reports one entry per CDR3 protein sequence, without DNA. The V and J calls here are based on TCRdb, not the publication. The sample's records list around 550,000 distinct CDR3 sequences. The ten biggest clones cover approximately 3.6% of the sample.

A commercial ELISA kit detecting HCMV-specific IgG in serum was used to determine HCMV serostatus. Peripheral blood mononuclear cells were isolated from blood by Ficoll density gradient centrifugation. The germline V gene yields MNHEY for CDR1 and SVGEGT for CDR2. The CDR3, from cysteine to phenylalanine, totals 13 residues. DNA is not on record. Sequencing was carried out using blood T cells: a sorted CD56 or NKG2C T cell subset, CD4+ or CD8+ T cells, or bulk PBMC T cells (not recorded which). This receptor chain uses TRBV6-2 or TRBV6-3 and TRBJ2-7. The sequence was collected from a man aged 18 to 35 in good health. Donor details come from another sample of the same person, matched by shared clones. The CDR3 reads CASKLSSGYEQYF.